Reported below is one TCR beta chain. Its antigen is as yet unknown. The data belong to a study of STAT5B mutations in CD4+ large granular lymphocyte leukemia. Study-wide points: Approximately 25% of private leukemic clonotypes occurred rarely in other patients' non-leukemic repertoires.

The data were produced by immunoSEQ multiplex PCR, yet TCRdb's version contains in-frame clones alone and is incomplete. The sample yields 20,000 to 30,000 clones, 80% to 85% seen once. Sequencing was done on a sample of CD4+ T cells from blood buffy coats. This clonotype was obtained from a human donor in good health.

This CDR3 is CASSFRPGQVDIHGYTF. The CDR3 DNA follows: TGCGCCAGCAGTTTCAGACCTGGACAGGTAGATATCCATGGCTACACCTTC. The chain employs TRBV4-3 and TRBJ1-2; 7 nucleotides line up with TRBD1. Germline values: CDR1 LGHNA, CDR2 YSLEER. The V and J ends lost 6 bases and 6 bases, in that order; junction bases with no gene match: 19. The CDR3 covers 17 residues.